The sequence of this TCR beta chain was determined in a study of T-cell memory formation after mild COVID-19 (dated by TCRdb to the early 2020s). Regarding the research as a whole: TCR sequence clusters from the two donors were found to be largely donor specific. Two young, previously healthy adult volunteers, one female and one male, were included in the cohort. In a couple of donors, T-cell clones that expanded and contracted after mild COVID-19 were followed by sequencing TCRalpha and TCRbeta repertoires longitudinally.

From the cysteine up to the phenylalanine, the CDR3 has a length of 12 residues. Of the read, only the CDR3 DNA is kept; its 36 bases are in frame from base 1. The junction carries 8 bases between V and J, which are trimmed by 3 bases and 7 bases respectively. CDR1 and CDR2, per the germline V gene, are SGDLS and YYNGEE. PBMCs were isolated by Ficoll-Paque density gradient centrifugation. Results and caveats for the whole study, not just this receptor: SARS-CoV-2 specificity of the second-wave clones peaking on day 37 was not confirmed. Some responding clones were detected in pre-infection memory, suggesting pre-existing cross-reactive memory T cells joined the SARS-CoV-2 response. The study included only a couple of mild cases, and larger cohorts that include severe cases with pre-infection samples were judged to be necessary. Clones contracting from day 15 to 85 had balanced CD4/CD8 phenotypes, while a second wave expanding from day 15 to 37 was biased towards CD4+. Contracting CD4+ clones were found mainly in CM and EM memory subsets, while CD8+ clones were enriched in EMRA.

The sequencer listed for this sample is Illumina NovaSeq 6000. cDNA libraries for TCRalpha and TCRbeta were prepared by 5'RACE using constant-segment primers, with sample barcodes and unique molecular identifiers added. Trizol reagent was used to extract RNA from every sample. Library amplification was performed in two PCR steps, and a second sample barcode and Illumina TruSeq adapters were introduced in the second step. Sequencing of the libraries was done on an Illumina NovaSeq, producing 2 x 150 bp paired-end reads. In the original analysis: The reads were demultiplexed and collapsed into UMI-guided consensus sequences using migec v1.2.7. Using mixcr v2.1.11, UMI consensuses were aligned to TRA and TRB V and J templates and then assembled into clonotypes. Expanded or contracted clonotypes were those called significant by both edgeR and NoisET, with noise models trained on biological replicates. edgeR calls used a false discovery rate-adjusted p below 0.01 and a log2 fold-change threshold of 1. PCA with hierarchical clustering of max-normalized trajectories of the 1000 most abundant clonotypes was used as exploratory dynamics analysis. Separately sequenced CD4+ and CD8+ repertoires were used to assign the CD4 or CD8 phenotype of responding clones. The public reads were reprocessed in TCRdb via fastp at Q25 and MiXCR, keeping in-frame beta chains. When rows share a CDR3 protein, they turn into one entry using the most common DNA and genes. The V and J calls were determined by TCRdb, not by the authors. Across this sample there are more than 85,000 distinct CDR3 sequences, with 11% seen only once. The ten largest clones capture roughly 40% of the sample.

About this clonotype: Its target antigen remains unknown. Qualities for individual bases were not recorded, and no much larger clone is one base off.

Recombination connected TRBV9 to TRBJ2-1; a weak D assignment points to TRBD2 (6 bases agree). Material: PBMCs or a T cell subset sorted from them (not recorded which). The sequence derives from a man younger than 35 who had mild COVID-19 (a few samples of this study predate the infection). The sample titles of this study are shuffled in the database, so cell type and time point are left out; the donor was told from shared clones. This receptor carries the CDR3 CASSAGVNEQFF. The bases are TGTGCCAGCAGCGCGGGAGTTAATGAGCAGTTCTTC.